This T cell receptor (beta chain) derives from a study of blood T cell repertoires in COVID-19. Profiled with immunoSEQ multiplex PCR; TCRdb holds only in-frame clones, not every one. The data show around 280,000 clones, about nine tenths seen once. Enrollees, about 18 to 95 years old, lived in 24 US areas. V shed 1 base and J shed 6 bases, with 12 bases lying between them. CDR1 and CDR2 (germline): MNHEY, SMNVEV (reference sequence). The CDR3 is made up of 14 amino acids. J is TRBJ1-2 and V is TRBV27, with D possibly being TRBD1 (6 bases). Sequencing input: PBMCs or T cells enriched from blood (not recorded which). This receptor was taken from a middle-aged woman who had recovered from COVID-19. The CDR3 bases are TGTGCCAGCAGTTTATACGGGGGGCAGGATGGCTACACCTTC. The encoded protein is CASSLYGGQDGYTF.